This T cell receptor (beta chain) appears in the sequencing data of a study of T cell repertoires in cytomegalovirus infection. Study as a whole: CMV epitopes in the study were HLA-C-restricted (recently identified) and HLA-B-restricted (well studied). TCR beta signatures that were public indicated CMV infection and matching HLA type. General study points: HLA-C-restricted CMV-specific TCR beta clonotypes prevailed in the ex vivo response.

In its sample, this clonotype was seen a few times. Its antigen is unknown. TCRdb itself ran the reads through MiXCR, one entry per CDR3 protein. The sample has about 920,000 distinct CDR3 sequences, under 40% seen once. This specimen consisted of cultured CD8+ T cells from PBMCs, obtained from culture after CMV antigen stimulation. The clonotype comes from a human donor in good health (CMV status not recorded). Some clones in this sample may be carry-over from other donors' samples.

The CDR3 DNA follows: TGTGCCAGTAGTATACTCTCTGGGGCCAACGTCCTGACTTTC. Protein: CASSILSGANVLTF. The genes are TRBV19 and TRBJ2-6; D is ambiguous. CDR1 and CDR2 from the germline V gene are LNHDA and SQIVND (reference sequence). This CDR3 has 14 residues. The ends were cut back, 2 bases at V and 0 bases at J, with 2 bases in the middle.